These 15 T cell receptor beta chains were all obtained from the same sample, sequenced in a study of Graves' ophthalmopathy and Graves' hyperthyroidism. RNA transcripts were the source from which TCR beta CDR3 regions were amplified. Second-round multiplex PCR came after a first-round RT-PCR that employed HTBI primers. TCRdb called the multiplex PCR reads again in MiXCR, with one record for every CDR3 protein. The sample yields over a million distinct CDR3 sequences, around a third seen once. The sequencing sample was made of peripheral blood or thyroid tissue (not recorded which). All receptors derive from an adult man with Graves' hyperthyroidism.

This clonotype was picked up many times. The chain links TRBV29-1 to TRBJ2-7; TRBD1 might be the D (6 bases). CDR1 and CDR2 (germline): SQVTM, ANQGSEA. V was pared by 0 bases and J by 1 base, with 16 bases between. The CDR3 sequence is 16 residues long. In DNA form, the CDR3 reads TGCAGCGTTGAAGAAATGGACAGTTCCCTGTCCTACGAGCAGTACTTC. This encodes CSVEEMDSSLSYEQYF.

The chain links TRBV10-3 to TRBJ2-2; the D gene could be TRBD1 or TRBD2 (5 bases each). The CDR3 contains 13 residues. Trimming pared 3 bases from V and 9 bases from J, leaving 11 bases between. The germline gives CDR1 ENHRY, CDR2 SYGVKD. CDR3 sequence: CAISERDGWELFF. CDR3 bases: TGTGCCATCAGTGAAAGGGACGGGTGGGAGCTGTTTTTT.

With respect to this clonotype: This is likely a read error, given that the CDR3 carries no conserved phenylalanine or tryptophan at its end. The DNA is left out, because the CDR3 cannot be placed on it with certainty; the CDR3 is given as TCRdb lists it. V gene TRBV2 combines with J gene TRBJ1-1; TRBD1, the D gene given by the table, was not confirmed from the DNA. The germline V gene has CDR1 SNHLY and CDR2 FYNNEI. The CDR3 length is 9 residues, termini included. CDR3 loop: CASRGTGFS.

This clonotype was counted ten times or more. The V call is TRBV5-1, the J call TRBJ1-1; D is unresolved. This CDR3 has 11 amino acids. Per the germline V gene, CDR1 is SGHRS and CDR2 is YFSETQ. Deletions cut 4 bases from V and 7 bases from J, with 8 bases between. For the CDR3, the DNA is TGCGCCAGCAGCACCGGCTATGAAGCTTTCTTT. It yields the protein CASSTGYEAFF. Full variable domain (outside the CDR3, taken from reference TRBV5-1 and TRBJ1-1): KAGVTQTPRYLIKTRGQQVTLSCSPISGHRSVSWYQQTPGQGLQFLFEYFSETQRNKGNFPGRFSGRQFSNSRSEMNVSTLELGDSALYLCASSTGYEAFFGQGTRLTVV.

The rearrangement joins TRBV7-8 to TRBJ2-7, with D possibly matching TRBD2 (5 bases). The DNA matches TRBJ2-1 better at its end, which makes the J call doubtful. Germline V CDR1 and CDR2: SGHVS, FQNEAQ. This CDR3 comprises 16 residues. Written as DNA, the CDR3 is TGTGCCAGCAGCCGTGGGGTGGCGGGCACCTACAATGAGCAGTTCTTC. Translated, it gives CASSRGVAGTYNEQFF.

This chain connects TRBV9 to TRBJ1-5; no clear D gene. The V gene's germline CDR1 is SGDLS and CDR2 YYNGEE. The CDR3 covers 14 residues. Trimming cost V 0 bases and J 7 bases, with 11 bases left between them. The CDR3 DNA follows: TGTGCCAGCAGCGTAGACGGCCTAGAACAGCCCCAGCATTTT. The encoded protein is CASSVDGLEQPQHF. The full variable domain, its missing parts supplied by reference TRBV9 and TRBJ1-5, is DSGVTQTPKHLITATGQRVTLRCSPRSGDLSVYWYQQSLDQGLQFLIQYYNGEERAKGNILERFSAQQFPDLHSELNLSSLELGDSALYFCASSVDGLEQPQHFGDGTRLSIL.

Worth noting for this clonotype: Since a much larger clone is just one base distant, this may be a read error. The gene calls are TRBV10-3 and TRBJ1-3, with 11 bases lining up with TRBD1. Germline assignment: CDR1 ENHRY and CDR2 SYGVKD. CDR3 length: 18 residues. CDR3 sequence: CAISESPGQGVSGNTMYF. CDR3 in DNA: TGTGCCATCAGTGAGTCCCCGGGACAGGGGGTATCTGGAAACACCATGTATTTT.

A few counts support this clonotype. CDR3 sequence reads: CASSEGLAGSDTQYF. CDR3 nucleotide sequence: TGTGCCAGCAGTGAGGGACTAGCGGGGTCAGATACGCAGTATTTT. V is TRBV2 and J is TRBJ2-3; TRBD2 matches 13 bases. The V gene end was trimmed by 3 bases and the J gene end by 4 bases; junction bases not matched to a gene: 1. Looked up from germline, CDR1 is SNHLY and CDR2 is FYNNEI. This CDR3 contains 15 residues.

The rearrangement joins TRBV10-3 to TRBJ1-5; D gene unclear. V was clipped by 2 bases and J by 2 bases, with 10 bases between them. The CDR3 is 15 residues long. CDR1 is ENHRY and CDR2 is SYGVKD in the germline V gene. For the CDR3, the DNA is TGTGCCATCAGTGAGGGAGGATCTGGCAATCAGCCCCAGCATTTT. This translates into CAISEGGSGNQPQHF.

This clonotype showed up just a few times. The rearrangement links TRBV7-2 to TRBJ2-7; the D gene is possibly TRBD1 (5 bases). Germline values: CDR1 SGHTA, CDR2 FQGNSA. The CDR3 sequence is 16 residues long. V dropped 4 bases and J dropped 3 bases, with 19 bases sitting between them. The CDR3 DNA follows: TGTGCCAGCAGCTCAGACGGCCAAACAGGATACTACGAGCAGTACTTC. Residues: CASSSDGQTGYYEQYF.

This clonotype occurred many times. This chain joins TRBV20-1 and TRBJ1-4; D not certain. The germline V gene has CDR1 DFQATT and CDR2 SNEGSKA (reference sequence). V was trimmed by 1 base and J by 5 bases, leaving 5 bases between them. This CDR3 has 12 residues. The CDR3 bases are TGCAGTGCTAGAGCCCGGAATGAAAAACTGTTTTTT. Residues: CSARARNEKLFF.

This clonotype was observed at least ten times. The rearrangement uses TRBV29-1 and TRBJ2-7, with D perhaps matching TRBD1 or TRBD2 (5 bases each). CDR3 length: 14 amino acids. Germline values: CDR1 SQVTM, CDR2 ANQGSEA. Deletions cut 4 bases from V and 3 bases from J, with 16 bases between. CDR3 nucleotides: TGCAGCGTTGCAGGCGTGTCAGGGAGCTACGAGCAGTACTTC. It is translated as CSVAGVSGSYEQYF.

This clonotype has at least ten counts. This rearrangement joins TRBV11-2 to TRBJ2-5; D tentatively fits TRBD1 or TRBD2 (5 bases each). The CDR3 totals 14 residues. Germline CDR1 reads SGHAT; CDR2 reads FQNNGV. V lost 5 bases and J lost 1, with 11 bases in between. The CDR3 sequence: CASSRRTTQETQYF. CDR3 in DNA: TGTGCCAGCAGCCGGAGGACAACCCAAGAGACCCAGTACTTC.

In DNA form, the CDR3 reads TGCGCCAGCAGCCAAAGGATGACCGGGACAGCTACCGGGTGGGAGCTGTTTTTT. Its translation: CASSQRMTGTATGWELFF. The V gene is TRBV4-1, the J gene TRBJ2-2, with 7 bases matching TRBD1. The CDR3 is 18 amino acids. V lost 2 bases and J lost 9; bases outside the gene matches: 18. Germline V gene lookup returns CDR1 MGHRA and CDR2 YSYEKL.

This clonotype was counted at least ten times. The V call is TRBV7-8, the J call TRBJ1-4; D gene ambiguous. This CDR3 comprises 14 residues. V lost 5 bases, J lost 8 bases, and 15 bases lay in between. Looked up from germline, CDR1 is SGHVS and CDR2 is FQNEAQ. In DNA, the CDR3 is TGTGCCAGCAGCCCTAGCGGCGGCCGGGAAAAACTGTTTTTT. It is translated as CASSPSGGREKLFF.